Each of the 7 T cell receptor beta chains below was sequenced from the same sample in a study of beta chain features in type 1 diabetes. The whole isolated RNA underwent reverse transcription, so sequencing captured expressed TCRB transcripts. The assay was immunoSEQ multiplex PCR, and TCRdb's table has in-frame clones only and misses some. The table shows 200,000 to 250,000 clones, with 9.6% occurring only once. The sequenced material came from naive CD4+ T cells from blood. The receptor set was obtained from a woman aged 18-35 years in good health.

The rearrangement joins TRBV5-4 to TRBJ1-3; maybe TRBD1 (5 bases). The CDR3 runs 15 residues. V was cut by 3 bases and J by 2 bases, with 12 bases left in between. CDR1 is SGHNT, CDR2 YYREEE, per germline (reference sequence). The CDR3 nucleotides are TGTGCCAGCAGCTCGCCCGGGGGGACTGGAAACACCATATATTTT. Protein: CASSSPGGTGNTIYF.

Turning to this clone: Germline is not matched at one junction end, which may reflect a read error. The V call is TRBV30, the J call TRBJ2-7; maybe TRBD1 (6 bases). CDR3 length: 11 amino acids. The germline gives CDR1 GTSNPN, CDR2 SVGIG (reference sequence). This CDR3 reads CAWTGQTAQTF. The CDR3 bases are TGTGCCTGGACTGGACAGACAGCCCAGACCTTC.

This clone was detected a few times. The chain combines TRBV5-1 with TRBJ2-1, with 7 positions matching TRBD2. CDR3 length equals 16 residues. Looked up from germline, CDR1 is SGHRS and CDR2 is YFSETQ. With V trimmed by 4 bases and J by 0 bases, 7 bases remained unmatched. CDR3 sequence: CASSPGGTFSYNEQFF. In DNA form, the CDR3 reads TGCGCCAGCAGCCCCGGGGGGACCTTCTCCTACAATGAGCAGTTCTTC.

A few counts support this clone. J is TRBJ1-5 and V is TRBV11-2, with D maybe TRBD1 (6 bases). Trimming stripped 3 bases from V and 4 bases from J, with 13 bases between. Germline-derived CDR1 and CDR2 are SGHAT and FQNNGV. The CDR3 is 15 residues long. The CDR3 DNA reads as TGTGCCAGCAGCTTCGGGGAAACAGGGAATCAGCCCCAGCATTTT. This gives the protein CASSFGETGNQPQHF.

In its sample, this clone was seen a few times. The gene calls are TRBV7-2 and TRBJ2-7; 11 bases match TRBD2. From germline, CDR1 is SGHTA and CDR2 FQGNSA. The CDR3 is 15 residues long. Trimming took 6 bases from V and 4 from J; bases not matched to a gene: 8. CDR3: CASSLTGTSGYEQYF. Written as DNA, the CDR3 is TGTGCCAGCAGTCTCACCGGGACTAGCGGTTACGAGCAGTACTTC.

The rearrangement links TRBV5-1 to TRBJ1-3, with a possible D match to TRBD1 (5 bases). V lost 0 bases, J lost 0 bases, and 10 bases lay in between. Germline assignment: CDR1 SGHRS and CDR2 YFSETQ. This CDR3 comprises 16 residues. CDR3 residues: CASSLGQRSSGNTIYF. For the CDR3, the DNA is TGCGCCAGCAGCTTGGGACAGCGAAGCTCTGGAAACACCATATATTTT. Based on the CDR3 plus reference TRBV5-1 and TRBJ1-3, the full variable domain is KAGVTQTPRYLIKTRGQQVTLSCSPISGHRSVSWYQQTPGQGLQFLFEYFSETQRNKGNFPGRFSGRQFSNSRSEMNVSTLELGDSALYLCASSLGQRSSGNTIYFGEGSWLTVV.

This clone was observed a few times. The chain uses TRBV5-1 and TRBJ1-6; 7 bases line up with TRBD1. The ends lost 2 bases at V and 0 bases at J; junction bases unmatched: 5. The CDR3 has 17 amino acids. CDR1 SGHRS and CDR2 YFSETQ come from the germline V gene. The CDR3 reads CASSFDRVDSYNSPLHF. The CDR3 DNA sequence: TGCGCCAGCAGCTTCGACAGGGTGGACTCCTATAATTCACCCCTCCACTTT.